Below, one T cell receptor (beta chain) is given with its context. The repertoire was sequenced with immunoSEQ multiplex PCR; TCRdb's copy has only in-frame clones and lacks some. Of about 68,000 clones in the sample, 85% were seen once. This sample stems from a study of OX40 agonist ivuxolimab in advanced cancers. The CDR3 covers 16 residues. Germline CDR1 KGHSH, CDR2 LQKENI. J gave up 2 bases and V 2 bases, and 8 bases lay outside the gene matches. The clonotype originates from an adult with an advanced solid tumor such as melanoma, head and neck, liver or kidney cancer. The chain links TRBV18 to TRBJ1-2; TRBD1 aligns across 7 bases. Sequences were derived from CD4+ or CD8+ T cells sorted from blood, sampled in a trial of the OX40 agonist ivuxolimab. The CDR3 coding sequence is TGTGCCAGCTCACCAACCACCGGGACAGACAACTATGGCTACACCTTC. Its protein is CASSPTTGTDNYGYTF.